This T cell receptor beta chain is from a study of cytomegalovirus exposure and HLA in healthy donors. For the study at large: A prior analysis found more than 90 million unique TCR beta sequences from some 200 million T cells. Points from the study as a whole: As was reported, the HLA-A and HLA-B alleles of most subjects were accurately predicted from TCR beta sequences. An assumption of roughly uniform sequencing depth across donors underlay the presence/absence analyses. Researchers left out some V segments, among them TRBV6-2 and TRBV6-3, as indistinguishable.

The PCR employed 60 Vbeta primers together with 13 Jbeta primers. Assay used: immunoSEQ multiplex PCR; TCRdb lists only in-frame clones, some missing. Of about 190,000 clones listed, about 77% are singletons. The CDR3 length is 17 residues. V shed 2 bases and J 3 bases; nucleotides not matched to a gene: 4. Germline values: CDR1 KGHSH, CDR2 LQKENI. Concerning this clone itself: Its antigen is unidentified.

Source material: PBMCs. The sequence came from a young woman in good health and CMV-seropositive. This chain connects TRBV18 to TRBJ2-4; 13 nucleotides agree with TRBD2. The CDR3 nucleotides read TGTGCCAGCTCACCATGGACTAGCGGGGGTGTCAAAAACATTCAGTACTTC. Its protein product is CASSPWTSGGVKNIQYF.